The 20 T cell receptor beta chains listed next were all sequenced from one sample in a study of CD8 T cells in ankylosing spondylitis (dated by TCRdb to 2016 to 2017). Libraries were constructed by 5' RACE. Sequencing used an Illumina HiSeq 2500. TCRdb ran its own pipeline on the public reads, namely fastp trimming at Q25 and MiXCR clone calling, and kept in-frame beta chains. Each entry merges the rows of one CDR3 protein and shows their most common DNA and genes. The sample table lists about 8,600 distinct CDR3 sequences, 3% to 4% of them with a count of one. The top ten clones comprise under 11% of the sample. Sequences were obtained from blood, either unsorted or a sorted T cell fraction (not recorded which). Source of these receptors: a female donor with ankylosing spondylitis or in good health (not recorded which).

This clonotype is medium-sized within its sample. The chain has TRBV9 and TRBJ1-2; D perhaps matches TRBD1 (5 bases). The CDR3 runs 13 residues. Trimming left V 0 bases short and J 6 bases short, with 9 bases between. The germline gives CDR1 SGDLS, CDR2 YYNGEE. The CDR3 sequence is CASSVGGYDGYTF. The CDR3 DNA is TGTGCCAGCAGCGTAGGGGGGTACGATGGCTACACCTTC.

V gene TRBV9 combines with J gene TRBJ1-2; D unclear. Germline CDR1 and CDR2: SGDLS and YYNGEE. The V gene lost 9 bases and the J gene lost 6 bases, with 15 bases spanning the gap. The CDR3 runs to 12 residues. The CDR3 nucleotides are TGTGCCACCGCAAGTCTAGCAGATGGCTACACCTTC. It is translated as CATASLADGYTF.

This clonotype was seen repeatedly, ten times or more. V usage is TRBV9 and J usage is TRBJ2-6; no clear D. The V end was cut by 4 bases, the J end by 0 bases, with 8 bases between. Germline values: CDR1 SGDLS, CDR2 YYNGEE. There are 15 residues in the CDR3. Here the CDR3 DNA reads TGTGCCAGCAGCACGCGAACCTCTGGGGCCAACGTCCTGACTTTC. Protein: CASSTRTSGANVLTF.

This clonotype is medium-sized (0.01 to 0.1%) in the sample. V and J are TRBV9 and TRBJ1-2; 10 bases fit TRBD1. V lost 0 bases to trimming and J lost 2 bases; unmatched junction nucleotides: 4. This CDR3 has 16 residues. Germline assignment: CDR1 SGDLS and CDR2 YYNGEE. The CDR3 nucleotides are TGTGCCAGCAGCGTAGGGGACAGGGGCCCGAACTATGGCTACACCTTC. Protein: CASSVGDRGPNYGYTF.

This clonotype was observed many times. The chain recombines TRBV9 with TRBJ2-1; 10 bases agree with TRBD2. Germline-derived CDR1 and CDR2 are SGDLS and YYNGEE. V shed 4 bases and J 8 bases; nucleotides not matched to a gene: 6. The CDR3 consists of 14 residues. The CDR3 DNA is TGTGCCAGCAGCTCCGGGACTAGCGCCTATGAGCAGTTCTTC. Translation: CASSSGTSAYEQFF.

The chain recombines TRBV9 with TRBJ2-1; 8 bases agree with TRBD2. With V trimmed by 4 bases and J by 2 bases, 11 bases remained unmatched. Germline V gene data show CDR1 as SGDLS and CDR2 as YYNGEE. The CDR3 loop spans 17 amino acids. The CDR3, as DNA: TGTGCCAGCAGCCCCTTTAACAGCGGGGGACCCTACAATGAGCAGTTCTTC. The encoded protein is CASSPFNSGGPYNEQFF.

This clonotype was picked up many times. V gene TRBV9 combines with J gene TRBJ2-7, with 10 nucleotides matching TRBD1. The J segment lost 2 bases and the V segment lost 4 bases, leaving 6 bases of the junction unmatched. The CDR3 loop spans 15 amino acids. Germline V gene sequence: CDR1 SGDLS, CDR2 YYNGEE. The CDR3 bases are TGTGCCAGCAGCCCGGCGGGACAGGGGCCCTACGAGCAGTACTTC. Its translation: CASSPAGQGPYEQYF.

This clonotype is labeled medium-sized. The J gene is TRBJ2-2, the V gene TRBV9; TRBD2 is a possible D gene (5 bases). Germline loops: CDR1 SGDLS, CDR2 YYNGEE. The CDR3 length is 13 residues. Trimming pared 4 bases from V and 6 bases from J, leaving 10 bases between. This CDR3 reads CASSLDSAGELFF. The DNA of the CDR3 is TGTGCCAGCAGCTTGGACTCAGCCGGGGAGCTGTTTTTT.

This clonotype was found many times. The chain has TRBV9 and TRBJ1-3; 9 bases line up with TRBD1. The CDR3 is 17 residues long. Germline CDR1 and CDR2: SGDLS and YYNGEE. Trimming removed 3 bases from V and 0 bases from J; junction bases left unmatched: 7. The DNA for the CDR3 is TGTGCCAGCAGCGGCCCGGGACAGGGTTCCTCTGGAAACACCATATATTTT. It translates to CASSGPGQGSSGNTIYF.

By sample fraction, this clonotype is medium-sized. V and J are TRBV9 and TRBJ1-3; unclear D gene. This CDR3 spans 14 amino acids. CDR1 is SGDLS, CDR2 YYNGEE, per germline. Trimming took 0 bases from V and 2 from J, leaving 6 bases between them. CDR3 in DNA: TGTGCCAGCAGCGTAGGGGTGGCTGGAAACACCATATATTTT. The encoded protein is CASSVGVAGNTIYF.

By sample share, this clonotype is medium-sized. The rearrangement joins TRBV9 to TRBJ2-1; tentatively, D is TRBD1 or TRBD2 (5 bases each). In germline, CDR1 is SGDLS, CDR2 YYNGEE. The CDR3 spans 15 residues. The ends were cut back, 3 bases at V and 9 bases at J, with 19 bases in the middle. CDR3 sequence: CASSASVGLALEQFF. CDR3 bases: TGTGCCAGCAGCGCGTCCGTGGGGCTAGCTCTTGAGCAGTTCTTC. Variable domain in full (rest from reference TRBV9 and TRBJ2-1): DSGVTQTPKHLITATGQRVTLRCSPRSGDLSVYWYQQSLDQGLQFLIQYYNGEERAKGNILERFSAQQFPDLHSELNLSSLELGDSALYFCASSASVGLALEQFFGPGTRLTVL.

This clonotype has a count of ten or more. CDR3 DNA: TGTGCCAGCAGCCCCGGGGGGACAGGGTACTACGAGCAGTACTTC. Amino acids: CASSPGGTGYYEQYF. This chain joins TRBV9 and TRBJ2-7; 9 bases align to TRBD1. V trimming: 4 bases; J trimming: 3 bases; junction bases outside the gene matches: 8. The germline gives CDR1 SGDLS, CDR2 YYNGEE. CDR3 length: 15 amino acids.

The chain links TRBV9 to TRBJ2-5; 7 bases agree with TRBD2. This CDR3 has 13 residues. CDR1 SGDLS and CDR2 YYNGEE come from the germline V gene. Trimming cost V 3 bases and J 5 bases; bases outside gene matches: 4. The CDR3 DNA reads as TGTGCCAGCAGCGACGGGGGGTGGGAGACCCAGTACTTC. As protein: CASSDGGWETQYF.

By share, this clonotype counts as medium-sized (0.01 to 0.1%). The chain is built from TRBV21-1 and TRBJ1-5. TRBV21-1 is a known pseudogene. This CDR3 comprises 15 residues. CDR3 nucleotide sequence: TGTGCCAGCACCCGATCGGGGAGAGGCAATCAGCCCCAGCATTTT. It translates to CASTRSGRGNQPQHF.

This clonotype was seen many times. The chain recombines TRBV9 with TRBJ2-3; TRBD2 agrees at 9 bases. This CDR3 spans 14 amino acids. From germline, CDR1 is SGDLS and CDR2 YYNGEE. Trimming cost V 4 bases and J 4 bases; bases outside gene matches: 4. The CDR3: CASSPRLAADTQYF. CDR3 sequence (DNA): TGTGCCAGCAGCCCCCGACTAGCGGCAGATACGCAGTATTTT.

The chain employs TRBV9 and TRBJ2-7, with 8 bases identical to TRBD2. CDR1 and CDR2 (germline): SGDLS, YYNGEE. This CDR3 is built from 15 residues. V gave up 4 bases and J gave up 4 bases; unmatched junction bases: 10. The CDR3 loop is CASSPASSGGYEQYF. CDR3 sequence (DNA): TGTGCCAGCAGCCCTGCTTCCAGCGGGGGATACGAGCAGTACTTC.

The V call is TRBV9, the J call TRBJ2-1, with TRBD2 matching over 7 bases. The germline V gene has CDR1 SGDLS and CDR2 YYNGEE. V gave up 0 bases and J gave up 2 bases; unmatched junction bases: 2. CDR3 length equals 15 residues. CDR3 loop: CASSVALAAYNEQFF. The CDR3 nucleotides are TGTGCCAGCAGCGTAGCTCTAGCGGCCTACAATGAGCAGTTCTTC.

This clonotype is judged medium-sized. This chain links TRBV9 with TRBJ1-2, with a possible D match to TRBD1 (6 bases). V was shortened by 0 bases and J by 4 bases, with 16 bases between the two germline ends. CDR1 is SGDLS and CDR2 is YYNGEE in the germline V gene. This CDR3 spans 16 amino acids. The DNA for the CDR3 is TGTGCCAGCAGCGTAGCCCTAACAGGGCCGGGCTATGGCTACACCTTC. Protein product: CASSVALTGPGYGYTF.

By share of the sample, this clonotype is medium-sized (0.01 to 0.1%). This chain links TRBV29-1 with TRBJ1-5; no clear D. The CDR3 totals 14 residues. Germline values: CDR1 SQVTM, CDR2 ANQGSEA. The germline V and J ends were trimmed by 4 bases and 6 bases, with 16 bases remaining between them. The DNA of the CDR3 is TGCAGCGTTGTTCGCTCCGTCGTCCGTCAGCCCCAGCATTTT. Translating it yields CSVVRSVVRQPQHF.

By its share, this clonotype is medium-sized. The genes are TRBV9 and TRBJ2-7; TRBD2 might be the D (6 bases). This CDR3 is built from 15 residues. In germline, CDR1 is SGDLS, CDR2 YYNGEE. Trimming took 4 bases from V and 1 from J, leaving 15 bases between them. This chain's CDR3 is CASSPHGGPSYEQYF. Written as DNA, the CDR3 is TGTGCCAGCAGCCCTCACGGGGGACCGTCCTACGAGCAGTACTTC.